This TCR beta chain was documented in a study of cytomegalovirus exposure and HLA in healthy donors. Germline values: CDR1 SGDLS, CDR2 YYNGEE. The V end lost 0 bases, the J end lost 4 bases, and 7 bases lay between the germline ends. CDR3 length equals 13 residues. The PCR made use of 60 Vbeta and 13 Jbeta primers. Some clones are missing from TCRdb's copy, which holds only in-frame ones; the method was immunoSEQ multiplex PCR. The table lists 90,000 to 150,000 clones, around three quarters of them singletons. The clonotype comes from a woman aged 25-40 years in good health and CMV-seropositive. The chain joins TRBV9 to TRBJ1-1; D is ambiguous. The sequencing sample was made of PBMCs. This CDR3 is CASSVGAATEAFF. CDR3 coding DNA: TGTGCCAGCAGCGTAGGGGCAGCCACTGAAGCTTTCTTT.